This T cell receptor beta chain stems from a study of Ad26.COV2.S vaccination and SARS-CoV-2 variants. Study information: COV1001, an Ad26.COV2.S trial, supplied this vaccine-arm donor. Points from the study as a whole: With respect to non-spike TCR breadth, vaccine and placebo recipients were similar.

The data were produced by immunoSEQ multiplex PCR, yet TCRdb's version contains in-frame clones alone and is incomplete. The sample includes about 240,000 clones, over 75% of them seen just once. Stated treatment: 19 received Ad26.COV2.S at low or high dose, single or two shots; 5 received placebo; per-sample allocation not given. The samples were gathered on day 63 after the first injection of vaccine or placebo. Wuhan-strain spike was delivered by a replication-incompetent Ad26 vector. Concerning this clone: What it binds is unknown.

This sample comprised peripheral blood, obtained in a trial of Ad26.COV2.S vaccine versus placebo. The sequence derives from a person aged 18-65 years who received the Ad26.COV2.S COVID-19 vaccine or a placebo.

The CDR3 protein is CASRTGLGYGYTF. CDR3 bases: TGTGCCAGCCGGACAGGGTTGGGGTATGGCTACACCTTC. V is TRBV7-2 and J is TRBJ1-2; 8 nucleotides match TRBD1. The CDR3 spans 13 residues. The ends lost 8 bases at V and 5 bases at J; junction bases unmatched: 7. Germline lookup yields CDR1 SGHTA and CDR2 FQGNSA.